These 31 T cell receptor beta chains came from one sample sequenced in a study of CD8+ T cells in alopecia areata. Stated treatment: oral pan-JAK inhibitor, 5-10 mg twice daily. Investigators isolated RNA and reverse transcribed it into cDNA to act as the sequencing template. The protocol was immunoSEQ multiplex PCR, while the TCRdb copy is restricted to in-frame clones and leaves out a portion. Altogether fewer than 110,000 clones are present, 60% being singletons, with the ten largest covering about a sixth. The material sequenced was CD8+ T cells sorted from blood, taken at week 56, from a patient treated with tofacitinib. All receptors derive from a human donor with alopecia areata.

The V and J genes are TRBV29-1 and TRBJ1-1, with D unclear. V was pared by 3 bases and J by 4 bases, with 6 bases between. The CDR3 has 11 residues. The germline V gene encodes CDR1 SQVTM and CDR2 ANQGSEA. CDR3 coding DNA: TGCAGCGTTGAGGGAAGCACTGAAGCTTTCTTT. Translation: CSVEGSTEAFF.

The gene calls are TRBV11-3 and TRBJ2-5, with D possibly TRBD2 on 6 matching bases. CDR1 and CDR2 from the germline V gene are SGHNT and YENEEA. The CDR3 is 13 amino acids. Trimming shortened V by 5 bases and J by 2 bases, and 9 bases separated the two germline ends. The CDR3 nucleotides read TGTGCCAGCAGCCCGCGGGGTCAAGAGACCCAGTACTTC. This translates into CASSPRGQETQYF.

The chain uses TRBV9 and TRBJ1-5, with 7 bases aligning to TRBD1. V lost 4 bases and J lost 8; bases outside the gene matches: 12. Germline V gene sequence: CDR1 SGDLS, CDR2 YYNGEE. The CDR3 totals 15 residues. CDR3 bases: TGTGCCAGCAGCCCCGGGGAGGGGGCGTTCGAGCCCCAGCATTTT. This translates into CASSPGEGAFEPQHF.

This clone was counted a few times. The CDR3 DNA follows: TGTGCCAGCAGCTTAGGCCTGTCGACAGGGAGGAATGAGCAGTTCTTC. Translation: CASSLGLSTGRNEQFF. The chain recombines TRBV13 with TRBJ2-1; D is perhaps TRBD1 (7 bases). V lost 0 bases to trimming and J lost 7 bases, with 16 bases between them. Germline V gene lookup returns CDR1 PRHDT and CDR2 FYEKMQ (reference sequence). This CDR3 is 16 amino acids long.

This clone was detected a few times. The CDR3, as DNA: TGTGCCAGCAGTTTATCCCAGACACTGCATGAAGCTTTCTTT. It yields the protein CASSLSQTLHEAFF. The V and J genes are TRBV27 and TRBJ1-1; no firm D call. Deletions cut 0 bases from V and 7 bases from J, with 12 bases between. The germline V gene encodes CDR1 MNHEY and CDR2 SMNVEV (reference sequence). CDR3 length equals 14 residues.

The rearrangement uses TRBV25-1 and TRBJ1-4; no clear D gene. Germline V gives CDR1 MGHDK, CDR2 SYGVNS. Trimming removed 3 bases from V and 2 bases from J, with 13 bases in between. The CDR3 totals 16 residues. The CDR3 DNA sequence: TGTGCCAGCAGTGATCCCTTCGGGTCTACTAATGAAAAACTGTTTTTT. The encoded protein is CASSDPFGSTNEKLFF.

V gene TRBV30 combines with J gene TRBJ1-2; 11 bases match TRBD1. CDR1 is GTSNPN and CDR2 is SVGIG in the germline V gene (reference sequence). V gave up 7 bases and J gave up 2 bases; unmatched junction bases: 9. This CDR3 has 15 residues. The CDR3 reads CASTRDRGINYGYTF. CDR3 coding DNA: TGTGCCTCGACCCGGGACAGGGGGATAAACTATGGCTACACCTTC.

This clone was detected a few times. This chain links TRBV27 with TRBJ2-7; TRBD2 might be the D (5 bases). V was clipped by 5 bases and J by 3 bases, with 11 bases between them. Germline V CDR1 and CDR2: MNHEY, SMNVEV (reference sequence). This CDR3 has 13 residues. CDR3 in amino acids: CASSGSTGYEQYF. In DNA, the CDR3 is TGTGCCAGCAGTGGGAGTACTGGCTACGAGCAGTACTTC.

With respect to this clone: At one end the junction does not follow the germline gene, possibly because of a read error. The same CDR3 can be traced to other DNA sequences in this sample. The CDR3 DNA is TGTGCCAGCAGCTTTCCCACAGATACGCAGTACTTT. It codes for CASSFPTDTQYF. V gene TRBV7-9 combines with J gene TRBJ2-3; D unresolved. This CDR3 region has 12 residues. The germline V gene encodes CDR1 SEHNR and CDR2 FQNEAQ (reference sequence).

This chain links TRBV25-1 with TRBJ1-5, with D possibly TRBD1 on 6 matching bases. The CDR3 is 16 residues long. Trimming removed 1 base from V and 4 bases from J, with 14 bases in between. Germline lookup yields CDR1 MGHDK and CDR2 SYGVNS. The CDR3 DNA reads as TGTGCCAGCAGTGAATTCGGGGGCGAATGGAATCAGCCCCAGCATTTT. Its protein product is CASSEFGGEWNQPQHF.

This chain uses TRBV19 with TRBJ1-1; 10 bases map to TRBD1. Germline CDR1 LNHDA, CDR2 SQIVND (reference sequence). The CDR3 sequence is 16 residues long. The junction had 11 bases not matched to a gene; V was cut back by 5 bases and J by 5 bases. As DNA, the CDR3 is TGTGCCAGTAGTGTACCGGGACAGGGGAGGATTACTGAAGCTTTCTTT. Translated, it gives CASSVPGQGRITEAFF. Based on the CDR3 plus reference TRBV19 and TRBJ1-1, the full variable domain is DGGITQSPKYLFRKEGQNVTLSCEQNLNHDAMYWYRQDPGQGLRLIYYSQIVNDFQKGDIAEGYSVSREKKESFPLTVTSAQKNPTAFYLCASSVPGQGRITEAFFGQGTRLTVV.

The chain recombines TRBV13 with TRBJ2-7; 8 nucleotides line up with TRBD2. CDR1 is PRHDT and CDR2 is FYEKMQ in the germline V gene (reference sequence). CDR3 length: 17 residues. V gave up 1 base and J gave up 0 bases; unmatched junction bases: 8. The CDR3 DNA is TGTGCCAGCAGCTTAGCCCGGCGGGGGGTAAACTCCTACGAGCAGTACTTC. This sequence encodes CASSLARRGVNSYEQYF.

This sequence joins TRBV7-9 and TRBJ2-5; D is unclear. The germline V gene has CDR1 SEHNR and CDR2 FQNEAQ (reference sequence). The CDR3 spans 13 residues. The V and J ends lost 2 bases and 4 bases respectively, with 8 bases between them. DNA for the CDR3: TGTGCCAGCAGCTTAAACTCGGGAGAGACCCAGTACTTC. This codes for CASSLNSGETQYF.

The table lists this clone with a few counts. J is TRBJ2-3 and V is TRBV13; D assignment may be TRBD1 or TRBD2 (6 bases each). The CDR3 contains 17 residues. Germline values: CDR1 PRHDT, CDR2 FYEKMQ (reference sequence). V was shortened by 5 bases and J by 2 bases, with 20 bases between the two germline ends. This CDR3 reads CASSNRRETGPTDTQYF. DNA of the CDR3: TGTGCCAGCAGCAATCGACGGGAGACAGGACCCACAGATACGCAGTATTTT.

CDR3 DNA sequence: TGTGCCAGCAGCCCGGGGGACAGTTACGAGCAGTACTTC. It specifies CASSPGDSYEQYF. The chain carries TRBV13 and TRBJ2-7; D is possibly TRBD1 (7 bases). Germline CDR1 and CDR2: PRHDT and FYEKMQ (reference sequence). This CDR3 is built from 13 residues. The V and J ends lost 5 bases and 4 bases respectively, with 12 bases between them.

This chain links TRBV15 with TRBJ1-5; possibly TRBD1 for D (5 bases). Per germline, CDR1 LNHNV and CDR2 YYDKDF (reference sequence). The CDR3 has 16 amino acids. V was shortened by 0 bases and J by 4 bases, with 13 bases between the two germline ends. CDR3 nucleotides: TGTGCCACCAGCAGAGATAGAACAGGACCAAATCAGCCCCAGCATTTT. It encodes CATSRDRTGPNQPQHF.

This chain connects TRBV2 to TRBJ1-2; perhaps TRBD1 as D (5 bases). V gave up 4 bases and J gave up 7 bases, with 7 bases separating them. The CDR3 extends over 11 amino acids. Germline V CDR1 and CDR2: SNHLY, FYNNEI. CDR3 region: CASSGTGGYTF. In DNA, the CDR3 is TGTGCCAGCAGTGGAACAGGTGGCTACACCTTC.

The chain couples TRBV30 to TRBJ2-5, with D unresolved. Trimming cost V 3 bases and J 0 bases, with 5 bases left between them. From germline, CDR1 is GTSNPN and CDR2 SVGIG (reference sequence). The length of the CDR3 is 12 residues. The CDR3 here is CAWSGNQETQYF. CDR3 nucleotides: TGTGCCTGGAGCGGAAACCAAGAGACCCAGTACTTC.

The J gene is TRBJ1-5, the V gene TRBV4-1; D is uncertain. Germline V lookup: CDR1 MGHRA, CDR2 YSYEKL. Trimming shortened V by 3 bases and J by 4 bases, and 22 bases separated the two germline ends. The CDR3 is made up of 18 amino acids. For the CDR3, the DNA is TGCGCCAGCAGCCACAGGCCCCAAGGCAGAGAGGTAAATCAGCCCCAGCATTTT. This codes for CASSHRPQGREVNQPQHF.

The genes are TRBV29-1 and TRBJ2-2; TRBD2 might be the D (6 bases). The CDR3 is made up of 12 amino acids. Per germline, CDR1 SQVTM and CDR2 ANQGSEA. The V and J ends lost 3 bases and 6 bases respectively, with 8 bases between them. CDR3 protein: CSVEEGSGELFF. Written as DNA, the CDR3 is TGCAGCGTTGAGGAGGGATCCGGGGAGCTGTTTTTT.

The CDR3 coding sequence is TGTGCCAGCAGCTGGGGAGTCACCAAAGGCACCCAGTACTTC. Translating it yields CASSWGVTKGTQYF. The V and J genes are TRBV5-6 and TRBJ2-5; weak D call: TRBD2 (5 bases). Germline lookup yields CDR1 SGHDT and CDR2 YYEEEE. The CDR3 is 14 amino acids. Trimming cost V 3 bases and J 8 bases, with 17 bases left between them.

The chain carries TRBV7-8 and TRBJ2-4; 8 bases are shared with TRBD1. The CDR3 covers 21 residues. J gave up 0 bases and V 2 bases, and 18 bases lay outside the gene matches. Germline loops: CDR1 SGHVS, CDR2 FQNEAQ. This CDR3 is CASSLTKTTGAQPRAKNIQYF. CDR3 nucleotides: TGTGCCAGCAGCTTAACCAAGACGACAGGGGCGCAACCTAGAGCCAAAAACATTCAGTACTTC.

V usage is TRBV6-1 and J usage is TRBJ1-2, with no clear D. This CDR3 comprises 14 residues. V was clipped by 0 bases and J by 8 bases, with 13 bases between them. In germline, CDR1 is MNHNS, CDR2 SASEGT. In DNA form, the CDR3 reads TGTGCCAGCAGTGAAGCTCTAGGCCACTCGGGCTACACCTTC. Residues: CASSEALGHSGYTF.

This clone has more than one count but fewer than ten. CDR3 coding DNA: TGTGCCAGCAGTGAAACAATTGGGACAGGGCCTTCAGGCTATGGCTACACCTTC. It specifies CASSETIGTGPSGYGYTF. The chain couples TRBV6-1 to TRBJ1-2, with TRBD1 matching 9 bases. The CDR3 sequence is 18 residues long. V was pared by 2 bases and J by 4 bases, with 14 bases of the junction left unmatched. Germline values: CDR1 MNHNS, CDR2 SASEGT.

The CDR3 reads CASSRGLANEQYF. The CDR3 DNA is TGTGCCAGCAGCCGCGGACTAGCGAACGAGCAGTACTTC. J is TRBJ2-7 and V is TRBV4-2, with TRBD2 identical over 9 bases. The V gene's germline CDR1 is LGHNA and CDR2 YNFKEQ. This CDR3 contains 13 residues. Unmatched junction bases numbered 3, after V lost 4 bases and J lost 5 bases.

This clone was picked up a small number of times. The CDR3 nucleotides are TGTGCCAGCAGTAAAAACGGACAGGGGGCGTGGGAGCAGTACTTC. It encodes CASSKNGQGAWEQYF. The J gene is TRBJ2-7, the V gene TRBV27; the match to TRBD1 covers 11 bases. This CDR3 has 15 residues. CDR1 is MNHEY, CDR2 SMNVEV, per germline (reference sequence). J was trimmed by 7 bases and V by 5 bases; bases with no gene match: 10.

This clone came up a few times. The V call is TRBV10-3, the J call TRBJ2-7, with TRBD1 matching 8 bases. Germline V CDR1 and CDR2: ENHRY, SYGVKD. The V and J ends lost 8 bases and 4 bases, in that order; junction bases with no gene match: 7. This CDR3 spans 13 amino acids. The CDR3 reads CAIGPGQAYEQYF. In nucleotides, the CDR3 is TGTGCCATCGGCCCGGGACAGGCTTACGAGCAGTACTTC.

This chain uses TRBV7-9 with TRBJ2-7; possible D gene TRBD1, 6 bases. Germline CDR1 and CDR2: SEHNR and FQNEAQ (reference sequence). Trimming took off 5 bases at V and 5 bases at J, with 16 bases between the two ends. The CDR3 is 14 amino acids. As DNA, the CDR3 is TGTGCCAGCAGCCCCCCCCAGGGGCAGAACGAGCAGTACTTC. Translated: CASSPPQGQNEQYF.

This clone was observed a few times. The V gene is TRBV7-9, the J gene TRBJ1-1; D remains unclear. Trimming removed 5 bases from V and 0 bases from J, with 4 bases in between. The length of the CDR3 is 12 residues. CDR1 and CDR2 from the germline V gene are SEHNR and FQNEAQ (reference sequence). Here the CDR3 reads CASSPLNTEAFF. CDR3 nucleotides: TGTGCCAGCAGCCCGTTGAACACTGAAGCTTTCTTT.

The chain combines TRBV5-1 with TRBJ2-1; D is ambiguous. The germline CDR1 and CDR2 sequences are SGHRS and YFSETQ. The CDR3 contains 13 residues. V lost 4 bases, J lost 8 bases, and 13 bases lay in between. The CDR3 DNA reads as TGCGCCAGCAGCCTTAGGTCGATCGATGAGCAGTTCTTC. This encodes CASSLRSIDEQFF.

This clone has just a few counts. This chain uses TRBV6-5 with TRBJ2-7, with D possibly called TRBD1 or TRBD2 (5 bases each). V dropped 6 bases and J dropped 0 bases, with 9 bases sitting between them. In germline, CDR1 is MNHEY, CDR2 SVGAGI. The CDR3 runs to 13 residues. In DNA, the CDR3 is TGTGCCAGCAGGAGGGGAAGCTCCTACGAGCAGTACTTC. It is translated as CASRRGSSYEQYF.